This is a list of T cell receptor beta chains from one sample in a study of shared clonotypes between healthy human individuals. Only in-frame clones appear in the TCRdb table, and some are missing; sequencing was by immunoSEQ multiplex PCR. The data contain around 980,000 clones, 75% to 85% of them singletons. The sequenced sample was memory CD4+ T cells from PBMCs. All receptors come from a man between 18 and 29 years old in good health. Some clones in this sample may be carry-over from other donors' samples. CDR3s include the opening cysteine and the closing phenylalanine or tryptophan. The D gene is left open where the match is weak. Size is stated for part of the rows, as once, few or many counts, or as a class when the clone is expanded.

J gene: TRBJ1-5
V gene: TRBV7-2
D gene: -
clone size: once
CDR3 DNA: TGTGCCAGCAGCTTAGCGGGGTATAGCAATCAGCCCCAGCATTTT
CDR3 protein: CASSLAGYSNQPQHF

J gene: TRBJ1-3
V gene: TRBV28
D gene: -
clone size: once
CDR3 DNA: TGTGCCAGCAGTGAGGACGCTCGCTCTGGAAACACCATATATTTT
CDR3 protein: CASSEDARSGNTIYF

J gene: TRBJ2-5
V gene: TRBV5-4
D gene: -
clone size: few
CDR3 DNA: TGTGCCAGCAGCTTTGCAGGCCAAGAGACCCAGTACTTC
CDR3 protein: CASSFAGQETQYF

J gene: TRBJ2-1
V gene: TRBV6-5
D gene: TRBD1
clone size: -
CDR3 DNA: TGTGCCAGCAGCCCGGGACAGGGGCTTCCGTTCTTC
CDR3 protein: CASSPGQGLPFF

J gene: TRBJ1-2
V gene: TRBV5-8
D gene: -
clone size: -
CDR3 DNA: TGTGCCAGCAGCCGGGATACAAGGTCGAACTATGGCTACACCTTC
CDR3 protein: CASSRDTRSNYGYTF

J gene: TRBJ2-1
V gene: TRBV6-5
D gene: TRBD2
clone size: -
CDR3 DNA: TGTGCCAGCAGTTACTCGAGCGGGAGGAGGCATGAGCAGTTCTTC
CDR3 protein: CASSYSSGRRHEQFF

J gene: TRBJ2-3
V gene: TRBV27
D gene: TRBD1
clone size: -
CDR3 DNA: TGTGCCAGCAGTAGGGGGCGCTTCCCAGATACGCAGTATTTT
CDR3 protein: CASSRGRFPDTQYF

J gene: TRBJ2-3
V gene: TRBV6-6
D gene: TRBD1
clone size: -
CDR3 DNA: TGTGCCAGCAGTTACGGGACAGCCACCACAGATACGCAGTATTTT
CDR3 protein: CASSYGTATTDTQYF

J gene: TRBJ2-7
V gene: TRBV27
D gene: TRBD2
clone size: -
CDR3 DNA: TGTGCCACCTCTAGCGGGAGGGCAACCTACGAGCAGTACTTC
CDR3 protein: CATSSGRATYEQYF

J gene: TRBJ1-2
V gene: TRBV20-1
D gene: -
clone size: -
CDR3 DNA: TGCAGTGCTAGCTCACCTATTGGCTACACCTTC
CDR3 protein: CSASSPIGYTF

J gene: TRBJ2-1
V gene: TRBV4-1
D gene: -
clone size: -
CDR3 DNA: TGCGCCAGCAGCCAAAAGTACCCCTCCTTAGATGAGCAGTTCTTC
CDR3 protein: CASSQKYPSLDEQFF

J gene: TRBJ1-1
V gene: TRBV5-4
D gene: TRBD1
clone size: -
CDR3 DNA: TGTGCCTACCAGGGGGCTACCCTGAACACTGAAGCTTTCTTT
CDR3 protein: CAYQGATLNTEAFF

J gene: TRBJ1-4
V gene: TRBV19
D gene: -
clone size: -
CDR3 DNA: TGTGCCAGTAGTATAGACCCGACAACTAATGAAAAACTGTTTTTT
CDR3 protein: CASSIDPTTNEKLFF

J gene: TRBJ2-5
V gene: TRBV7-8
D gene: TRBD1
clone size: few
CDR3 DNA: TGTGCCAGCAGCTTAGTAGGGACAGAAGAGACCCAGTACTTC
CDR3 protein: CASSLVGTEETQYF

J gene: TRBJ2-2
V gene: TRBV27
D gene: -
clone size: -
CDR3 DNA: TGTGCCAGCAGTTCCAGCCGGCGCATCCGGGAGCTGTTTTTT
CDR3 protein: CASSSSRRIRELFF

J gene: TRBJ1-1
V gene: TRBV5-1
D gene: -
clone size: few
CDR3 DNA: TGCGCCAGCAGCTTGGATGGGGGTTCGAACACTGAAGCTTTCTTT
CDR3 protein: CASSLDGGSNTEAFF

J gene: TRBJ1-5
V gene: TRBV28
D gene: TRBD1
clone size: -
CDR3 DNA: TGTGCCAGCAGTTCTCAACGACAGGGACTAAATCAGCCCCAGCATTTT
CDR3 protein: CASSSQRQGLNQPQHF

J gene: TRBJ1-5
V gene: TRBV6-1
D gene: -
clone size: few
CDR3 DNA: TGTGCCAGCAGCACAATGGGGAATCAGCCCCAGCATTTT
CDR3 protein: CASSTMGNQPQHF

J gene: TRBJ2-1
V gene: TRBV9
D gene: TRBD2
clone size: -
CDR3 DNA: TGTGCCAGCAGCGTAGTGGCTAGCGGGACCTACAATGAGCAGTTCTTC
CDR3 protein: CASSVVASGTYNEQFF

J gene: TRBJ2-7
V gene: TRBV27
D gene: TRBD1
clone size: -
CDR3 DNA: TGTGCCAGCAGTTTATTTCGGCAGGGGGTTGCGGTCGAGCAGTACTTC
CDR3 protein: CASSLFRQGVAVEQYF

J gene: TRBJ2-3
V gene: TRBV20-1
D gene: -
clone size: -
CDR3 DNA: TGCAGTGTCGTGGGACATGGTACGCAGTATTTT
CDR3 protein: CSVVGHGTQYF

J gene: TRBJ1-1
V gene: TRBV19
D gene: -
clone size: -
CDR3 DNA: TGTGCCAGTAGTCTCCCGGGGACCACTGAAGCTTTCTTT
CDR3 protein: CASSLPGTTEAFF

J gene: TRBJ1-2
V gene: TRBV10-3
D gene: -
clone size: -
CDR3 DNA: TGTGCCATCAGTGAGAGGACAAGAAAGGATGGCTACACCTTC
CDR3 protein: CAISERTRKDGYTF

J gene: TRBJ1-4
V gene: TRBV6-1
D gene: TRBD1
clone size: -
CDR3 DNA: TGTGCCAGCAGTGCGGGCATTCTGCGACAGGGCGGCGAAAAACTGTTTTTT
CDR3 protein: CASSAGILRQGGEKLFF

J gene: TRBJ1-1
V gene: TRBV7-2
D gene: TRBD1
clone size: -
CDR3 DNA: TGTGCCAGCAGCGTCCCGGGACAGGACACTGAAGCTTTCTTT
CDR3 protein: CASSVPGQDTEAFF

J gene: TRBJ1-2
V gene: TRBV19
D gene: TRBD1
clone size: -
CDR3 DNA: TGTGCCAGTAGTCCGGGACAGGCCTTTAGTGGCTACACCTTC
CDR3 protein: CASSPGQAFSGYTF

J gene: TRBJ1-5
V gene: TRBV4-1
D gene: TRBD1
clone size: -
CDR3 DNA: TGCGCCAGCAGCCAAGGGGACAGCCTCCGGCCCCAGCATTTT
CDR3 protein: CASSQGDSLRPQHF

J gene: TRBJ1-2
V gene: TRBV9
D gene: TRBD1
clone size: few
CDR3 DNA: TGTGCCAGCAGCACGGGACAGGGAAACTATGGCTACACCTTC
CDR3 protein: CASSTGQGNYGYTF